The text below deals with one T cell receptor beta chain. The sample is drawn from a study of blood T cell repertoires in COVID-19. Across the study: Specimens from acute and convalescent COVID-19 originated in the United States, Italy and Spain. T cells, B-cell-depleted T cells, or PBMCs provided the cDNA or gDNA that served as material.

The CDR3 runs 15 residues. With V trimmed by 3 bases and J by 8 bases, 7 bases remained unmatched. Germline CDR1 and CDR2: SGHNT and YYREEE (reference sequence). Per the study methods: It was from reference gene primer amplification that nucleated cell counts were estimated. Method: immunoSEQ multiplex PCR; TCRdb's copy keeps in-frame clones and lacks some. The DNA gave D and trimming, while V, J and clone size come from that table. Here the sample spans 400,000 or so clones, 89% being singletons. One Seattle source followed patients from active infection through their disease course. This chain uses TRBV5-4 with TRBJ2-1; 11 bases align to TRBD2. The clonotype originates from a woman in her 40s with COVID-19, enrolled during active disease. Source material: peripheral blood. CDR3 coding DNA: TGTGCCAGCAGCTCCACTAGCGGGGGAAGAGATGAGCAGTTCTTC. Encoded protein: CASSSTSGGRDEQFF.